This TCR beta chain was documented in a study of shared clonotypes between healthy human individuals. Points from the study as a whole: Clonotypes shared by all four donors outscored non-shared clonotypes in generation probability.

Comment on this clone: Antigen unknown.

V lost 3 bases, J lost 2 bases, and 10 bases lay in between. This CDR3 is built from 14 residues. Germline CDR1 and CDR2: SNHLY and FYNNEI. Per the study methods: Junction-only sequences without quality scores came from ImmunoSEQ, so filtering differed. The repertoire was sequenced with immunoSEQ multiplex PCR; TCRdb's copy has only in-frame clones and lacks some. That table furnishes V, J and clone size, whereas the DNA furnished D and trimming. The table records about 1.5 million clones, around 98% of them present only once. This sequence originates from a man aged 30-40 years in good health. The chain employs TRBV2 and TRBJ2-5, with D perhaps matching TRBD1 (6 bases). The sequencing input was naive CD4+ T cells sorted from blood. Subset meaning: CD45RA+ positively selected. CDR3 sequence: CASSDSGAQETQYF. CDR3 bases: TGTGCCAGCAGTGACTCAGGGGCGCAAGAGACCCAGTACTTC.